These 26 T cell receptor beta chains share one sample of origin, sequenced in a study of regulatory T cells in long-lasting Graves disease. The time point was: newly diagnosed GD, antithyroid drugs for less than 3 months. RNA from PBMCs was the source of the TCR library. Investigators prepared the TCR beta libraries by applying iRepertoire HTBI primers and Arm-PCR of CDR3 regions. TCRdb re-called the multiplex PCR reads with MiXCR, one entry per CDR3 protein. Of around 250,000 distinct CDR3 sequences listed, around a sixth are singletons. A further study also used this sample, focusing on T cells in Graves' hyperthyroidism and ophthalmopathy.

The sample was peripheral blood mononuclear cells (PBMCs), taken at new diagnosis, from a patient treated with antithyroid drugs. These receptors originate from a woman in her 30s with Graves disease.

This clonotype was found a few times. The chain combines TRBV29-1 with TRBJ2-6; no firm D call. The CDR3 has 15 residues. Trimming removed 1 base at V and 1 base at J, with 8 bases between. Germline CDR1 SQVTM, CDR2 ANQGSEA. The CDR3 spells CSVEGSASGANVLTF. The CDR3 region has the DNA TGCAGCGTTGAAGGGTCAGCATCTGGGGCCAACGTCCTGACTTTC.

This clonotype has ten or more counts. This sequence joins TRBV5-1 and TRBJ2-2; D possibly corresponds to TRBD1 (6 bases). V was trimmed by 0 bases and J by 3 bases, leaving 9 bases between them. This CDR3 is built from 15 residues. The germline gives CDR1 SGHRS, CDR2 YFSETQ. CDR3 residues: CASSLVSGDTGELFF. CDR3 nucleotide sequence: TGCGCCAGCAGCTTGGTGTCAGGGGACACCGGGGAGCTGTTTTTT.

This clonotype was seen a single time. A read error likely explains this, since a far larger clone differs by one base. The gene calls are TRBV7-2 and TRBJ2-7, with TRBD2 matching 13 bases. The J call may be incorrect, as the DNA end agrees better with TRBJ2-1. This CDR3 is built from 17 residues. CDR1 and CDR2 (germline): SGHTA, FQGNSA. CDR3 in amino acids: CASSLARLAGGEDEQFF. The CDR3 DNA is TGTGCCAGCAGCTTAGCACGACTAGCGGGGGGAGAGGATGAGCAGTTCTTC.

The chain joins TRBV20-1 to TRBJ2-4; no reliable D call. Germline assignment: CDR1 DFQATT and CDR2 SNEGSKA (reference sequence). V was trimmed by 0 bases and J by 1 base, leaving 13 bases between them. The CDR3 runs 16 residues. CDR3 in DNA: TGCAGTGCTAGAGACCGACTTGGTCTCGCCAAAAACATTCAGTACTTC. As protein: CSARDRLGLAKNIQYF.

This clonotype is labeled as medium-sized (0.01 to 0.1%). The chain links TRBV11-1 to TRBJ2-1; possibly TRBD1 or TRBD2 for D (5 bases each). Germline CDR1 is SGHAT and CDR2 is FQDESV (reference sequence). CDR3 length: 15 residues. V lost 5 bases to trimming and J lost 7 bases, with 18 bases between them. The CDR3 loop reads CASSPEEGMSNEQFF. CDR3 in DNA: TGTGCCAGCAGCCCAGAAGAGGGGATGAGTAATGAGCAGTTCTTC.

The J gene is TRBJ1-1, the V gene TRBV18; 9 bases match TRBD1. Trimming took 1 base from V and 8 from J; bases not matched to a gene: 5. Germline V CDR1 and CDR2: KGHSH, LQKENI. The CDR3 contains 14 residues. The CDR3 nucleotides are TGTGCCAGCTCACCACGAGGGACAGGGCGGGAAGCTTTCTTT. Encoded protein: CASSPRGTGREAFF.

In this sample, this clonotype turned up many times. J is TRBJ2-1 and V is TRBV24-1; D is undetermined. CDR3 size: 12 residues. Germline values: CDR1 KGHDR, CDR2 SFDVKD. The germline V and J ends were trimmed by 4 bases and 10 bases, with 10 bases remaining between them. The CDR3 bases are TGTGCCACCAGTGACCCTCTCGGCGAGCAGTTCTTC. This gives the protein CATSDPLGEQFF.

The sample holds a few counts of this clonotype. The chain links TRBV12-3 or TRBV12-4 to TRBJ2-7; no clear D gene. V shed 1 base and J shed 0 bases, with 10 bases lying between them. This CDR3 has 15 residues. The CDR3 sequence: CASSLDLYSSYEQYF. The CDR3 region has the DNA TGTGCCAGCAGTTTAGACCTCTACAGCTCCTACGAGCAGTACTTC.

This clonotype occurred many times. The V call is TRBV9, the J call TRBJ2-1; 9 positions match TRBD2. CDR1 is SGDLS, CDR2 YYNGEE, per germline. CDR3 length: 17 residues. V dropped 0 bases and J dropped 7; count of bases not matched to a gene: 11. Here the CDR3 reads CASSVASILAGLNEQFF. Written as DNA, the CDR3 is TGTGCCAGCAGCGTAGCTAGCATTCTAGCGGGGTTAAATGAGCAGTTCTTC.

This clonotype was detected many times. The V gene is TRBV6-1, the J gene TRBJ2-5; 7 bases match TRBD2. The CDR3 sequence is 15 residues long. V lost 7 bases, J lost 2 bases, and 10 bases stayed unmatched. CDR1 and CDR2 (germline): MNHNS, SASEGT. The DNA for the CDR3 is TGTGCCAGCATCCTAGAGCGGGACCGACAAGAGACCCAGTACTTC. Translated: CASILERDRQETQYF.

The chain has TRBV11-2 and TRBJ1-6, with D hard to call. There are 13 residues in the CDR3. The V gene lost 2 bases and the J gene lost 10 bases, with 9 bases spanning the gap. The germline CDR1 and CDR2 sequences are SGHAT and FQNNGV. The chain's CDR3 is CASSLSGESPLHF. CDR3 in DNA: TGTGCCAGCAGCTTAAGCGGGGAATCACCCCTCCACTTT.

About this clonotype: This may be a read error: a much more frequent sequence differs by one nucleotide. This rearrangement joins TRBV5-5 to TRBJ1-2; tentatively, D is TRBD1 (6 bases). The CDR3 is 11 amino acids. CDR1 SGHKS and CDR2 YYEKEE come from the germline V gene (reference sequence). Trimming left V 6 bases short and J 7 bases short, with 10 bases between. CDR3 region: CASTQDSGYTF. The CDR3, as DNA: TGTGCCAGCACCCAGGACAGTGGCTACACCTTC.

The table lists this clonotype with many counts. CDR3 loop: CASSLRGRNNQPQHF. CDR3 nucleotide sequence: TGTGCCAGCAGTTTACGAGGGCGAAACAATCAGCCCCAGCATTTT. V usage is TRBV12-3 or TRBV12-4 and J usage is TRBJ1-5, with D hard to call. Between the trimmed V and J ends, which lost 2 bases and 3 bases, there was a span of 11 bases. The CDR3 is made up of 15 amino acids.

On this clonotype itself: A single base separates this from a much larger clone, so it may be a read error. V is TRBV27 and J is TRBJ1-6; no definite D call. Germline V gene sequence: CDR1 MNHEY, CDR2 SMNVEV (reference sequence). The CDR3 sequence is 12 residues long. CDR3 sequence: CASRTLYSPLYF. CDR3 in DNA: TGTGCCAGTCGGACTCTATATTCACCCCTCTACTTT.

This rearrangement joins TRBV6-4 to TRBJ1-5, with unresolved D. CDR3 length: 13 residues. V lost 5 bases, J lost 7 bases, and 12 bases lay in between. Germline V lookup: CDR1 MRHNA, CDR2 SNTAGT. CDR3 protein: CASSPSPGQPQHF. CDR3 in DNA: TGTGCCAGCAGTCCTTCACCCGGCCAGCCCCAGCATTTT.

This clonotype was detected ten times or more. V usage is TRBV7-9 and J usage is TRBJ2-2; TRBD1 matches at 8 bases. Per germline, CDR1 SEHNR and CDR2 FQNEAQ (reference sequence). Trimming took 3 bases from V and 4 from J; bases not matched to a gene: 4. The CDR3 covers 15 residues. The CDR3 region has the DNA TGTGCCAGCAGCTTGCAGGGGGCAGGCACCGGGGAGCTGTTTTTT. It specifies CASSLQGAGTGELFF.

This clonotype was observed at least ten times. This rearrangement joins TRBV3-1 to TRBJ2-5; D not certain. This CDR3 is 11 amino acids long. The germline V gene encodes CDR1 LGHDT and CDR2 YNNKEL (reference sequence). The V end was cut by 1 base, the J end by 7 bases, with 4 bases between. The CDR3 loop is CASSQAPTQYF. The CDR3 DNA follows: TGTGCCAGCAGCCAAGCTCCGACCCAGTACTTC.

This clonotype was seen at least ten times. This chain joins TRBV7-2 and TRBJ2-7; unclear D gene. CDR3 length: 15 residues. Trimming removed 1 base at V and 0 bases at J, with 10 bases between. Germline loops: CDR1 SGHTA, CDR2 FQGNSA. CDR3 loop: CASSLVTESSYEQYF. Written as DNA, the CDR3 is TGTGCCAGCAGCTTAGTGACGGAAAGCTCCTACGAGCAGTACTTC.

This clonotype showed up many times. The V and J genes are TRBV18 and TRBJ2-5; D not resolved. The ends were cut back, 4 bases at V and 1 base at J, with 4 bases in the middle. The CDR3 is 12 residues long. Germline V gives CDR1 KGHSH, CDR2 LQKENI. CDR3 amino acids: CASSLLQETQYF. The DNA for the CDR3 is TGTGCCAGCTCACTCCTCCAAGAGACCCAGTACTTC.

This clonotype was seen ten or more times. The gene calls are TRBV7-3 and TRBJ1-1; D is unresolved. Deletions cut 5 bases from V and 1 base from J, with 11 bases between. The germline CDR1 and CDR2 sequences are SGHTA and FQGTGA. The CDR3 totals 14 residues. The CDR3 DNA sequence: TGTGCCAGCAGCCTTGGGCACGGGAACACTGAAGCTTTCTTT. It translates to CASSLGHGNTEAFF. The entire variable domain, with the rest obtained from reference TRBV7-3 and TRBJ1-1, is as follows: GAGVSQTPSNKVTEKGKYVELRCDPISGHTALYWYRQSLGQGPEFLIYFQGTGAADDSGLPNDRFFAVRPEGSVSTLKIQRTERGDSAVYLCASSLGHGNTEAFFGQGTRLTVV.

This clonotype was recorded many times. V usage is TRBV4-1 and J usage is TRBJ2-3; unclear D gene. Germline CDR1 is MGHRA and CDR2 is YSYEKL. The CDR3 covers 16 residues. Trimming took 0 bases from V and 1 from J, leaving 11 bases between them. CDR3 sequence (DNA): TGCGCCAGCAGCCAAGATACGAGACCCGGCACAGATACGCAGTATTTT. Protein: CASSQDTRPGTDTQYF.

Concerning this clonotype itself: Given a far larger clone just one base away, this is likely a sequencing read error. The chain uses TRBV14 and TRBJ2-3, with D unclear. The CDR3 contains 13 residues. Trimming cost V 1 base and J 9 bases, with 11 bases left between them. Looked up from germline, CDR1 is SGHDN and CDR2 is FVKESK. CDR3 amino acids: CASSQAEDWTQYF. The CDR3 DNA is TGTGCCAGCAGCCAAGCTGAGGATTGGACGCAGTATTTT.

The genes are TRBV27 and TRBJ2-7; D possibly uses TRBD1 or TRBD2 (6 bases each). V lost 5 bases to trimming and J lost 4 bases, with 15 bases between them. This CDR3 spans 14 amino acids. Germline V gives CDR1 MNHEY, CDR2 SMNVEV (reference sequence). In DNA, the CDR3 is TGTGCCAGCAGTGGAGAGGGGGGCCTTTACGAGCAGTACTTC. It encodes CASSGEGGLYEQYF.

This clonotype has just a few counts. This chain links TRBV20-1 with TRBJ1-1; no reliable D call. Between the trimmed V and J ends, which lost 3 bases and 11 bases, there was a span of 16 bases. This CDR3 contains 12 residues. From germline, CDR1 is DFQATT and CDR2 SNEGSKA (reference sequence). The CDR3 sequence is CSASIPPAWAFF. CDR3 nucleotide sequence: TGCAGTGCTAGTATTCCCCCGGCGTGGGCTTTCTTT.

This clonotype showed up many times. The chain uses TRBV6-1 and TRBJ1-1, with D possibly matching TRBD1 (6 bases). V lost 7 bases to trimming and J lost 0 bases, with 15 bases between them. The CDR3 length is 15 residues. The germline CDR1 and CDR2 sequences are MNHNS and SASEGT. CDR3 region: CASTARGEMNTEAFF. The CDR3 region has the DNA TGTGCCAGCACCGCGAGGGGGGAGATGAACACTGAAGCTTTCTTT.

The V call is TRBV4-1, the J call TRBJ2-6; D unclear. Trimming took off 4 bases at V and 4 bases at J, with 5 bases between the two ends. Germline lookup yields CDR1 MGHRA and CDR2 YSYEKL. The CDR3 has 13 residues. The DNA of the CDR3 is TGCGCCAGCAGCCCGACAGGGGCCAACGTCCTGACTTTC. It yields the protein CASSPTGANVLTF.